This TCR beta chain was obtained from a study of metastatic and nonmetastatic thyroid tumors. Study details: Across blood and tumor or nodule tissue, repertoires from malignant and benign thyroid patients were compared with one another.

Per the original data handling: CDR3 was compared across clinicopathological groups, and the resulting differences were used to build a distant-metastasis classifier for papillary thyroid cancer. TCRdb reassembled clones from the PCR reads with MiXCR. TCRdb, rather than the study authors, made the V and J calls. The sample holds around 35,000 clones; 15% to 20% are singletons and the top ten take 5% to 7.5%. As concerns this clone: Its antigen is unknown. This clone may be a read error of a much larger clone one base away. Other DNA sequences of this sample code for an identical CDR3.

CDR1 is LGHDT, CDR2 YNNKEL, per germline (reference sequence). CDR3 size: 13 residues. Trimming removed 2 bases at V and 4 bases at J, with 6 bases between. Every patient was untreated before thyroid surgery. The study's findings and limits: Relative to benign nodules, malignant thyroid tumors were reportedly characterized by significantly elevated TCR beta diversity in blood and tumor.

Sequencing input: blood. This clonotype originated in a male donor with papillary thyroid cancer or a benign thyroid nodule (not recorded which). Some clones in this sample may be carry-over from other donors' samples. The chain recombines TRBV3-1 with TRBJ1-5; D remains unclear. For the CDR3, the DNA is TGTGCCAGCAGCCAACAGATAAATCAGCCCCAGCATTTT. It codes for CASSQQINQPQHF.